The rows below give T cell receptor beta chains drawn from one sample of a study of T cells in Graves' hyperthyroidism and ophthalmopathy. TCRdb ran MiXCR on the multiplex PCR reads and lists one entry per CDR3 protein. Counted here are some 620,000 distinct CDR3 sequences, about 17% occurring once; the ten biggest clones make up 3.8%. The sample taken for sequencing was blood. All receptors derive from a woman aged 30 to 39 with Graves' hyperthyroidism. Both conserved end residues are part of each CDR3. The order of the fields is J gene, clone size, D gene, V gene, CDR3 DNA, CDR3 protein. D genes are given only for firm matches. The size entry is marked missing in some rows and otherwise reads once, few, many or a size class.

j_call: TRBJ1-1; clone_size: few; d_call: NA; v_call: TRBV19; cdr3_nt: TGTGCCAGTAGTGCCCGGTGGGGCACTGAAGCTTTCTTT; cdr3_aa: CASSARWGTEAFF
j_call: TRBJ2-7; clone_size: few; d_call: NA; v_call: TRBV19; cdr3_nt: TGTGCCAGTAGTACGGGACACTTCTACGAGCAGTACTTC; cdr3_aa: CASSTGHFYEQYF
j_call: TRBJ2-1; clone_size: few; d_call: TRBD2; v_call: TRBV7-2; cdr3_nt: TGTGCCAGCAGCCACTGGAGCGGGGGGTTTTACAATGAGCAGTTCTTC; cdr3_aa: CASSHWSGGFYNEQFF
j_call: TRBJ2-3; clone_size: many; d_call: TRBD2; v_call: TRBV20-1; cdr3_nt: TGCAGTGCCAGGGGTACAAGCGGGAGGGCCAAAGATACGCAGTATTTT; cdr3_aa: CSARGTSGRAKDTQYF
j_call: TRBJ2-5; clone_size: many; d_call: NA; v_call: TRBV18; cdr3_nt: TGTGCCAGCTCACTTAGAAGGGCCCAAGAGACCCAGTACTTC; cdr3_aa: CASSLRRAQETQYF
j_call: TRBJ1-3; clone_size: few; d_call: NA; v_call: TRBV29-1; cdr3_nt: TGCAGCGTTGAAGTGCGGAACTCTGGAAACACCATATATTTT; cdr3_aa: CSVEVRNSGNTIYF
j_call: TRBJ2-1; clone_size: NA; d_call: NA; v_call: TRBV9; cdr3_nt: TGTGCCAGCAGCTTACCTGTGACAGTCTCCTACAATGAGCAGTTCTTC; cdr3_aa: CASSLPVTVSYNEQFF
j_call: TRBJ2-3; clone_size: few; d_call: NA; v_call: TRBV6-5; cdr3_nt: TGTGCCAGCAGTTACTCTGGGGGCTCCGGCCTCACAGGGGATACGCAGTATTTT; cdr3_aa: CASSYSGGSGLTGDTQYF
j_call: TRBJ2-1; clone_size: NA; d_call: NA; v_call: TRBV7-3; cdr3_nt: TGTGCCAGCGGAGAGCCCAATGGTGAGCAGTTCTTC; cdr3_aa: CASGEPNGEQFF
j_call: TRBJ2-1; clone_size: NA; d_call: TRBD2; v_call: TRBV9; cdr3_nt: TGTGCCAGCAGCGTGGGCGGGACTAGCAGGAATGAGCAGTTCTTC; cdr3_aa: CASSVGGTSRNEQFF
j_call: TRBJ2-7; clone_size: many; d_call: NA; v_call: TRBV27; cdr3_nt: TGTGCCAGCAGTTTATTAGGGGCCTACGAGCAGTACTTC; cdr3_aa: CASSLLGAYEQYF
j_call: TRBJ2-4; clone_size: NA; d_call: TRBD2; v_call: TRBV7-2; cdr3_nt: TGTGCCAGTCTAGCGGCTAACATTCAGTACTTC; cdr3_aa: CASLAANIQYF
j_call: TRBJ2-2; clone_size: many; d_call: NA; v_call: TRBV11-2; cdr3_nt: TGTGCCAGCAGCCTATTATCCGACAGGGAGGGTAGGACCGGGGAGCTGTTTTTT; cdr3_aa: CASSLLSDREGRTGELFF
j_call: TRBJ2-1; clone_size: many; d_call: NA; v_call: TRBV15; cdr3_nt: TGTGCCACCAGCAGCGGGACAATCAATGAGCAGTTCTTC; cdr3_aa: CATSSGTINEQFF
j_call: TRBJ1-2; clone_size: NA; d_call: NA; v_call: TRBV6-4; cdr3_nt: TGTGCCAGCAGTGACTCAGACGGGGCAGCGGGCTACACCTTC; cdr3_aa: CASSDSDGAAGYTF
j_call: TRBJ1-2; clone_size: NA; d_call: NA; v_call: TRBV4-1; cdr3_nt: TGCGCCAGCAGCCAAGAACAGTCAGGAGGCTACACCTTC; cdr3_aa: CASSQEQSGGYTF
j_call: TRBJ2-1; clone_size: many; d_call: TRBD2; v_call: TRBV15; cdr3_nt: TGTGCCACCAGAACTTCTAGCGGGAGTTCCTACAATGAGCAGTTCTTC; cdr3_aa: CATRTSSGSSYNEQFF
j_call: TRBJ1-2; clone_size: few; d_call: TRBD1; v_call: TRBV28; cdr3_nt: TGTGCCAGCAGTCTCGGGACAGGGGACCGAAACTATGGCTACACCTTC; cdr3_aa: CASSLGTGDRNYGYTF
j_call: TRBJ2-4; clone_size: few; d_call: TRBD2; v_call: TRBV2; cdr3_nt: TGTGCCAGCAGTCGGGGACTAGCGGACCGTGGAGCCAAAAACATTCAGTACTTC; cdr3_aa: CASSRGLADRGAKNIQYF
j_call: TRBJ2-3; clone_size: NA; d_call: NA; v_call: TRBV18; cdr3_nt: TGTGCCAGCTCACCACCGGGACGGGCTCTTCCAGATACGCAGTATTTT; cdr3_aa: CASSPPGRALPDTQYF